One sample yielded the 13 T cell receptor beta chains listed below, sequenced in a study of blood T cell repertoires in COVID-19. Here immunoSEQ multiplex PCR was the method, and the copy in TCRdb shows in-frame clones only, minus some. This sample yields 200,000 or so clones, of which 70% to 85% are seen a single time; 6.9% belongs to the top ten. Sequenced material: peripheral blood. Receptor source: a human donor with acute or convalescent COVID-19. The donor label of this sample is uncertain.

In this sample, this clone turned up many times. The gene calls are TRBV5-5 and TRBJ2-3; D not certain. Trimming took 4 bases from V and 1 from J, leaving 13 bases between them. Germline V CDR1 and CDR2: SGHKS, YYEKEE (reference sequence). The CDR3 spans 15 residues. The CDR3 coding sequence is TGTGCCAGCAGCCTGGCCGCGAGGCGCACAGATACGCAGTATTTT. Amino acid sequence: CASSLAARRTDTQYF.

The rearrangement links TRBV6-5 to TRBJ1-1, with TRBD1 matching over 7 bases. Germline CDR1 MNHEY, CDR2 SVGAGI. Unmatched junction bases numbered 7, after V lost 5 bases and J lost 4 bases. The CDR3 has 14 residues. CDR3 coding DNA: TGTGCCAGCAGTCCGGACAGGAAAGGCACTGAAGCTTTCTTT. Translated, it gives CASSPDRKGTEAFF.

The chain links TRBV11-2 to TRBJ2-7; maybe TRBD2 (6 bases). This CDR3 comprises 14 residues. CDR1 SGHAT and CDR2 FQNNGV come from the germline V gene. Trimming cost V 6 bases and J 2 bases, with 14 bases left between them. In DNA form, the CDR3 reads TGTGCCAGCAGTTCCGGGACTGGCACCTACGAGCAGTACTTC. Amino acid sequence: CASSSGTGTYEQYF. The full variable domain, in which reference TRBV11-2 and TRBJ2-7 provide the parts outside the CDR3, is EAGVAQSPRYKIIEKRQSVAFWCNPISGHATLYWYQQILGQGPKLLIQFQNNGVVDDSQLPKDRFSAERLKGVDSTLKIQPAKLEDSAVYLCASSSGTGTYEQYFGPGTRLTVT.

The genes are TRBV9 and TRBJ1-3, with 7 bases lining up with TRBD1. The CDR3 length is 17 residues. V trimming: 2 bases; J trimming: 0 bases; junction bases outside the gene matches: 8. Germline-derived CDR1 and CDR2 are SGDLS and YYNGEE. This CDR3 is CASSVLDRAGSGNTIYF. DNA for the CDR3: TGTGCCAGCAGCGTCCTAGACAGGGCCGGCTCTGGAAACACCATATATTTT.

In this sample, this clone turned up a few times. The chain uses TRBV7-6 and TRBJ2-3; D might be TRBD2 (6 bases). Germline V gene sequence: CDR1 SGHVS, CDR2 FNYEAQ. V dropped 5 bases and J dropped 1 base, with 13 bases sitting between them. The CDR3 contains 15 residues. This CDR3 reads CASSQTGVGTDTQYF. The DNA of the CDR3 is TGTGCCAGCAGCCAGACGGGGGTTGGCACAGATACGCAGTATTTT.

This chain links TRBV2 with TRBJ1-2; TRBD1 matches 11 bases. This CDR3 has 14 amino acids. Germline CDR1 reads SNHLY; CDR2 reads FYNNEI. With V trimmed by 7 bases and J by 6 bases, 7 bases remained unmatched. The CDR3 loop reads CASTRTGGADGYTF. The CDR3 DNA reads as TGTGCCAGCACTAGGACAGGGGGCGCCGATGGCTACACCTTC. Supplemented by reference TRBV2 and TRBJ1-2, the full variable domain reads EPEVTQTPSHQVTQMGQEVILRCVPISNHLYFYWYRQILGQKVEFLVSFYNNEISEKSEIFDDQFSVERPDGSNFTLKIRSTKLEDSAMYFCASTRTGGADGYTFGSGTRLTVV.

This clone was detected once. The genes are TRBV27 and TRBJ1-6; 11 bases map to TRBD1. Trimming at V came to 1 base and at J to 10 bases, leaving 18 bases not matched to a gene. CDR1 MNHEY and CDR2 SMNVEV come from the germline V gene (reference sequence). This CDR3 comprises 20 residues. Here the CDR3 DNA reads TGTGCCAGCAGTTTATATCCGGACAGGGGGCGAAGTCTGTTCGGCTCACCCCTCCACTTT. Protein: CASSLYPDRGRSLFGSPLHF.

This chain uses TRBV7-2 with TRBJ1-5; 8 nucleotides agree with TRBD1. V was pared by 4 bases and J by 7 bases, with 6 bases of the junction left unmatched. Germline V gene sequence: CDR1 SGHTA, CDR2 FQGNSA. The length of the CDR3 is 14 residues. For the CDR3, the DNA is TGTGCCAGCAGCTATGGACAGGGCGGGCAGCCCCAGCATTTT. Amino acids: CASSYGQGGQPQHF. Based on the CDR3 plus reference TRBV7-2 and TRBJ1-5, the full variable domain is GAGVSQSPSNKVTEKGKDVELRCDPISGHTALYWYRQSLGQGLEFLIYFQGNSAPDKSGLPSDRFSAERTGGSVSTLTIQRTQQEDSAVYLCASSYGQGGQPQHFGDGTRLSIL.

V is TRBV6-7 and J is TRBJ2-3; 8 nucleotides align to TRBD2. TRBV6-7 is given ORF status, its function remaining uncertain. After removal of 5 bases from V and 2 bases from J, the junction contained 9 bases not matched to a gene. CDR3 length: 16 residues. CDR3 residues: CASSTFRGRPTDTQYF. The CDR3 DNA follows: TGTGCCAGCAGTACGTTCCGCGGGAGGCCCACAGATACGCAGTATTTT.

The J gene is TRBJ1-5, the V gene TRBV28, with D perhaps matching TRBD1 (6 bases). The V gene lost 5 bases and the J gene lost 4 bases, with 9 bases spanning the gap. Germline values: CDR1 MDHEN, CDR2 SYDVKM. The CDR3 spans 13 residues. CDR3 sequence (DNA): TGTGCCAGCAGTGACGACAGGAATCAGCCCCAGCATTTT. Protein product: CASSDDRNQPQHF.

The chain joins TRBV18 to TRBJ2-1, with 10 bases fitting TRBD2. The CDR3 is 14 amino acids. V was clipped by 6 bases and J by 7 bases; unmatched bases: 6. Germline V gives CDR1 KGHSH, CDR2 LQKENI. In DNA form, the CDR3 reads TGTGCCAGCTCCTCCCTAGCGGGAGAAAATGAGCAGTTCTTC. This encodes CASSSLAGENEQFF.

J is TRBJ2-3 and V is TRBV15, with 11 bases that match TRBD2. Germline CDR1 is LNHNV and CDR2 is YYDKDF (reference sequence). The CDR3 has 17 residues. Losses at the gene ends were 3 bases for V and 3 bases for J; bases not matched to a gene: 8. The CDR3 sequence is CATSRDLAGGLTDTQYF. The CDR3 bases are TGTGCCACCAGCAGGGATTTAGCGGGAGGGCTAACAGATACGCAGTATTTT.

The chain joins TRBV11-2 to TRBJ2-7; TRBD1 matches 7 bases. The length of the CDR3 is 14 residues. V gave up 5 bases and J gave up 2 bases; unmatched junction bases: 6. Germline V lookup: CDR1 SGHAT, CDR2 FQNNGV. CDR3 DNA: TGTGCCAGCAGCGGAGCACAGGGGCCCTACGAGCAGTACTTC. Translated, it gives CASSGAQGPYEQYF.